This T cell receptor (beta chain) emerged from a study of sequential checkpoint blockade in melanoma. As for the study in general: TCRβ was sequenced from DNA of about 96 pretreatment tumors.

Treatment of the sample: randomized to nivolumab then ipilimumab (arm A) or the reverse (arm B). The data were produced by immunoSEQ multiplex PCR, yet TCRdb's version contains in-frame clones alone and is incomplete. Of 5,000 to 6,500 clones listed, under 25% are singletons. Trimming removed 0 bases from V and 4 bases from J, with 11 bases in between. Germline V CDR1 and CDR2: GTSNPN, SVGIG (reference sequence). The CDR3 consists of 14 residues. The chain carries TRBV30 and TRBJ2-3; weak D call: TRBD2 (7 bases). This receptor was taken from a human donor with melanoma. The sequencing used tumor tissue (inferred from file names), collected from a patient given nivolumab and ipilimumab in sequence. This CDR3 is CAWSVQGGADTQYF. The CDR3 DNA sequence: TGTGCCTGGAGTGTACAGGGAGGGGCAGATACGCAGTATTTT.